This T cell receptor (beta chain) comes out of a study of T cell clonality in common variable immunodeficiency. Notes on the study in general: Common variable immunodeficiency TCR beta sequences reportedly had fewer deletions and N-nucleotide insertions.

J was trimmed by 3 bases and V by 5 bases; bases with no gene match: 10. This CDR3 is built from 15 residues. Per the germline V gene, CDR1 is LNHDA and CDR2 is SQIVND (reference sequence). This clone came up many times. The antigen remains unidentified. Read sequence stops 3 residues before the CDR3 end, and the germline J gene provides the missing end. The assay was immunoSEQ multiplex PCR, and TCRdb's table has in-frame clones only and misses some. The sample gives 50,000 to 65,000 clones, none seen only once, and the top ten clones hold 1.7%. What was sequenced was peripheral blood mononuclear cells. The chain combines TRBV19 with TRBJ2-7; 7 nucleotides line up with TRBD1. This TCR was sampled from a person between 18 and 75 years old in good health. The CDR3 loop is CASSLGTEVIYEQYF. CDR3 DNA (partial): TGTGCCAGTAGTCTGGGGACAGAAGTAATCTACGAG.